These 12 T cell receptor beta chains were all obtained from the same sample, sequenced in a study of blood T cell repertoires in COVID-19. Sequenced by immunoSEQ multiplex PCR; TCRdb stores in-frame clones only, minus some. The sample shows around 160,000 clones, 80% of them seen only once. The sequenced material came from peripheral blood. All receptors derive from a man aged 60-69 years with active or convalescent COVID-19.

The V and J genes are TRBV18 and TRBJ2-7, with 7 bases that match TRBD1. V gave up 3 bases and J gave up 3 bases; unmatched junction bases: 5. Germline values: CDR1 KGHSH, CDR2 LQKENI. The CDR3 runs to 14 residues. CDR3 DNA sequence: TGTGCCAGCTCACCGACAGGGATTATCTACGAGCAGTACTTC. It yields the protein CASSPTGIIYEQYF. The entire variable domain, with the rest obtained from reference TRBV18 and TRBJ2-7, is as follows: NAGVMQNPRHLVRRRGQEARLRCSPMKGHSHVYWYRQLPEEGLKFMVYLQKENIIDESGMPKERFSAEFPKEGPSILRIQQVVRGDSAAYFCASSPTGIIYEQYFGPGTRLTVT.

This clone was detected only a few times. CDR3: CASTPPGQGNQPQHF. The CDR3 bases are TGTGCCAGCACTCCACCGGGACAGGGGAATCAGCCCCAGCATTTT. The V gene is TRBV28, the J gene TRBJ1-5, with 10 bases that match TRBD1. Losses at the gene ends were 7 bases for V and 4 bases for J; bases not matched to a gene: 7. Germline-derived CDR1 and CDR2 are MDHEN and SYDVKM. The CDR3 length is 15 residues.

The V gene is TRBV5-3, the J gene TRBJ2-2, with D tentatively TRBD1 (6 bases). TRBV5-3 is classed as an ORF, of uncertain function. The CDR3 runs 15 residues. V was clipped by 5 bases and J by 0 bases, with 11 bases between them. CDR3 sequence: CARSPDSANTGELFF. The CDR3 DNA sequence: TGTGCCAGAAGTCCGGACAGTGCGAACACCGGGGAGCTGTTTTTT.

This clone was counted only a few times. J is TRBJ2-7 and V is TRBV4-3; D unclear. Trimming stripped 2 bases from V and 1 base from J, with 12 bases between. The V gene's germline CDR1 is LGHNA and CDR2 YSLEER. The CDR3 consists of 15 residues. The CDR3 DNA is TGCGCCAGCAGCCAAATTAGACTTCCGTCCTACGAGCAGTACTTC. This gives the protein CASSQIRLPSYEQYF.

This clone was seen only once. The chain is built from TRBV2 and TRBJ2-7, with TRBD1 matching 7 bases. The CDR3 is made up of 16 amino acids. V shed 6 bases and J 2 bases; nucleotides not matched to a gene: 13. CDR1 is SNHLY, CDR2 FYNNEI, per germline. The CDR3 loop reads CASRRDRHSLTYEQYF. The CDR3 DNA reads as TGTGCCAGCAGACGGGACAGACATTCGTTGACCTACGAGCAGTACTTC.

This clone was observed a few times. The chain carries TRBV4-1 and TRBJ1-2; D is perhaps TRBD1 (5 bases). Germline CDR1 reads MGHRA; CDR2 reads YSYEKL. This CDR3 region has 15 residues. V dropped 3 bases and J dropped 8 bases, with 19 bases sitting between them. CDR3 coding DNA: TGCGCCAGCAGCCACTCCCCTGGGGGAGGCAAGGGCTACACCTTC. It specifies CASSHSPGGGKGYTF.

V and J are TRBV6-5 and TRBJ1-2; D not certain. Germline CDR1 MNHEY, CDR2 SVGAGI. V gave up 6 bases and J gave up 3 bases, with 17 bases separating them. CDR3 length: 15 residues. CDR3 residues: CASSRRDQAHYGYTF. Written as DNA, the CDR3 is TGTGCCAGCAGCCGGAGGGATCAGGCCCACTATGGCTACACCTTC.

This chain links TRBV5-4 with TRBJ1-2, with TRBD1 matching 8 bases. V shed 4 bases and J 9 bases; nucleotides not matched to a gene: 8. Germline CDR1 is SGHNT and CDR2 is YYREEE (reference sequence). The CDR3 is 13 amino acids. CDR3 sequence: CASSRTGGGSYTF. CDR3 DNA sequence: TGTGCCAGCAGCCGAACAGGGGGGGGTAGCTACACCTTC. Based on the CDR3 plus reference TRBV5-4 and TRBJ1-2, the full variable domain is ETGVTQSPTHLIKTRGQQVTLRCSSQSGHNTVSWYQQALGQGPQFIFQYYREEENGRGNFPPRFSGLQFPNYSSELNVNALELDDSALYLCASSRTGGGSYTFGSGTRLTVV.

DNA of the CDR3: TGTGCCAGCAGTGTCAGGCAGGGTGGCACAGATACGCAGTATTTT. It specifies CASSVRQGGTDTQYF. The rearrangement uses TRBV2 and TRBJ2-3, with D tentatively TRBD1 (5 bases). Germline V gene data show CDR1 as SNHLY and CDR2 as FYNNEI. This CDR3 is built from 15 residues. Trimming pared 4 bases from V and 1 base from J, leaving 12 bases between.

The J gene is TRBJ1-4, the V gene TRBV15; D possibly corresponds to TRBD1 (6 bases). The CDR3 totals 15 residues. Germline values: CDR1 LNHNV, CDR2 YYDKDF (reference sequence). V gave up 1 base and J gave up 6 bases, with 12 bases separating them. The CDR3 spells CATSRGVGGDEKLFF. Written as DNA, the CDR3 is TGTGCCACCAGCAGAGGAGTAGGGGGAGATGAAAAACTGTTTTTT.

The V and J genes are TRBV24-1 and TRBJ2-5; possible D gene TRBD2, 6 bases. Trimming pared 2 bases from V and 2 bases from J, leaving 14 bases between. CDR1 is KGHDR, CDR2 SFDVKD, per germline. The CDR3 totals 16 residues. Here the CDR3 reads CATSDSRGSGQETQYF. CDR3 nucleotides: TGTGCCACCAGTGATTCCCGGGGTAGCGGACAAGAGACCCAGTACTTC.

The V call is TRBV15, the J call TRBJ2-5; possible D gene TRBD2, 5 bases. With 5 bases removed from V and 0 bases from J, the gap between germline ends came to 25 bases. Per germline, CDR1 LNHNV and CDR2 YYDKDF (reference sequence). The CDR3 totals 19 residues. CDR3 sequence (DNA): TGTGCCACCAGCGGTCCGGGAACGAGGGCGGCGGCGTACCAAGAGACCCAGTACTTC. The encoded protein is CATSGPGTRAAAYQETQYF. Together with reference TRBV15 and TRBJ2-5, the CDR3 gives the full variable domain: DAMVIQNPRYQVTQFGKPVTLSCSQTLNHNVMYWYQQKSSQAPKLLFHYYDKDFNNEADTPDNFQSRRPNTSFCFLDIRSPGLGDTAMYLCATSGPGTRAAAYQETQYFGPGTRLLVL.